In its sample, the clone carrying this TCR beta chain was seen once. Only in-frame clones appear in the TCRdb table, and some are missing; sequencing was by immunoSEQ multiplex PCR. The sample shows some 49,000 clones, over 60% of them seen only once. This sample was included in a study of PD-1 blockade in mismatch repair-deficient tumors. This CDR3 comprises 16 residues. The ends lost 5 bases at V and 5 bases at J; junction bases unmatched: 14. Per germline, CDR1 PRHDT and CDR2 FYEKMQ (reference sequence). All patients were mismatch repair deficient, assessed by either PCR or immunohistochemistry. This rearrangement joins TRBV13 to TRBJ2-5; 7 bases are a match to TRBD2. The source of this sequence is an adult with mismatch repair-deficient cancer. The sequencing here drew on PBMCs, taken before pembrolizumab treatment. CDR3: CASSPRGAGVRETQYF. The CDR3 DNA follows: TGTGCCAGCAGCCCCCGTGGGGCGGGAGTGAGGGAGACCCAGTACTTC. The full variable domain, with the rest looked up from reference TRBV13 and TRBJ2-5, is AAGVIQSPRHLIKEKRETATLKCYPIPRHDTVYWYQQGPGQDPQFLISFYEKMQSDKGSIPDRFSAQQFSDYHSELNMSSLELGDSALYFCASSPRGAGVRETQYFGPGTRLLVL.